A single sample is the source of the 21 T cell receptor beta chains below, sequenced in a study of identical twins. One entry per CDR3 protein results from TCRdb running MiXCR on the 5' RACE reads. The sample contains about 340,000 distinct CDR3 sequences, around an eighth of which appear only once. This same sample was also part of a study on yellow fever vaccine responses in identical twins.

The sequenced sample consisted of CD8+ T cells sorted from blood. The receptors derive from a woman between 18 and 30 years old in good health.

The rearrangement uses TRBV29-1 and TRBJ2-6, with no clear D. Per the germline V gene, CDR1 is SQVTM and CDR2 is ANQGSEA. The length of the CDR3 is 14 residues. V was shortened by 2 bases and J by 0 bases, with 5 bases between the two germline ends. The CDR3 DNA reads TGCAGCGTTGAATCAGTCTCTGGGGCCAACGTCCTGACTTTC. As protein: CSVESVSGANVLTF.

This clonotype was recorded at least ten times. This chain uses TRBV10-1 with TRBJ2-3; D unclear. V lost 0 bases to trimming and J lost 6 bases, with 7 bases between them. From germline, CDR1 is WNHNN and CDR2 SYGVQD (reference sequence). This CDR3 is 13 amino acids long. The CDR3 DNA reads as TGCGCCAGCAGTGAGTCGATCCCGGATACGCAGTATTTT. This encodes CASSESIPDTQYF.

This clonotype was seen only a few times. The chain recombines TRBV3-1 with TRBJ1-6; the D gene is possibly TRBD1 (5 bases). This CDR3 is built from 14 residues. Germline CDR1 and CDR2: LGHDT and YNNKEL (reference sequence). The V and J ends lost 1 base and 13 bases respectively, with 14 bases between them. The CDR3 nucleotides read TGTGCCAGCAGCCAAGGGCGGACATTATCGCCCCTCCACTTT. Translating it yields CASSQGRTLSPLHF.

This clonotype was detected a few times. V and J are TRBV7-9 and TRBJ2-1; D is possibly TRBD1 or TRBD2 (5 bases each). From germline, CDR1 is SEHNR and CDR2 FQNEAQ (reference sequence). V was pared by 6 bases and J by 10 bases, with 7 bases between. The CDR3 has 10 amino acids. The chain's CDR3 is CASRGEEQFF. The CDR3 DNA follows: TGTGCCAGCAGGGGGGAGGAGCAGTTCTTC.

This clonotype was seen repeatedly, ten times or more. This chain links TRBV7-8 with TRBJ1-5, with a possible D match to TRBD1 (5 bases). CDR1 SGHVS and CDR2 FQNEAQ come from the germline V gene. The CDR3 is 15 amino acids. The V end was cut by 1 base, the J end by 5 bases, with 12 bases between. CDR3 sequence reads: CASSLVGRADQPQHF. Here the CDR3 DNA reads TGTGCCAGCAGCTTAGTGGGCAGGGCTGATCAGCCCCAGCATTTT. Combining the CDR3 with reference TRBV7-8 and TRBJ1-5 gives the whole variable domain GAGVSQSPRYKVAKRGQDVALRCDPISGHVSLFWYQQALGQGPEFLTYFQNEAQLDKSGLPSDRFFAERPEGSVSTLKIQRTQQEDSAVYLCASSLVGRADQPQHFGDGTRLSIL.

This clonotype was detected only a few times. This sequence joins TRBV6-1 and TRBJ2-3; no clear D. This CDR3 is 12 amino acids long. Between the trimmed V and J ends, which lost 4 bases and 6 bases, there was a span of 8 bases. Germline V gene data show CDR1 as MNHNS and CDR2 as SASEGT. CDR3 protein: CASSGPDDTQYF. In DNA, the CDR3 is TGTGCCAGCAGTGGCCCCGATGATACGCAGTATTTT.

This clonotype was recorded a few times. V gene TRBV28 combines with J gene TRBJ1-5; no reliable D call. Trimming removed 4 bases from V and 14 bases from J, with 18 bases in between. The CDR3 has 13 amino acids. Germline loops: CDR1 MDHEN, CDR2 SYDVKM. CDR3 bases: TGTGCCAGCAGTTCCGCGGGAATGACTGTAGAGCATTTT. Its translation is CASSSAGMTVEHF.

In this sample, this clonotype turned up a few times. This rearrangement joins TRBV12-3 or TRBV12-4 to TRBJ2-3; TRBD2 agrees at 14 bases. This CDR3 comprises 19 residues. V shed 6 bases and J 1 base; nucleotides not matched to a gene: 12. CDR3 residues: CASRDRLAGGRVGTDTQYF. Written as DNA, the CDR3 is TGTGCCAGCAGAGACCGACTAGCGGGGGGGCGAGTAGGCACAGATACGCAGTATTTT.

This clonotype was detected a few times. The gene calls are TRBV3-1 and TRBJ2-1; 13 positions match TRBD2. The length of the CDR3 is 18 residues. Germline V gene data show CDR1 as LGHDT and CDR2 as YNNKEL (reference sequence). J was trimmed by 8 bases and V by 4 bases; bases with no gene match: 14. DNA of the CDR3: TGTGCCAGCAGCCGATTTCCACTAGCGGGAGGGCTTTCTTATGAGCAGTTCTTC. This encodes CASSRFPLAGGLSYEQFF.

This clonotype was seen a few times. The chain combines TRBV13 with TRBJ2-6; 8 positions match TRBD1. Germline V lookup: CDR1 PRHDT, CDR2 FYEKMQ (reference sequence). V dropped 4 bases and J dropped 0; count of bases not matched to a gene: 5. This CDR3 region has 17 residues. CDR3 DNA: TGTGCCAGCAGCTGGGGGACAGGCAACTCTGGGGCCAACGTCCTGACTTTC. Protein: CASSWGTGNSGANVLTF.

CDR3 amino acids: CSARDREGRSLANYGYTF. CDR3 coding DNA: TGCAGTGCTAGAGATCGGGAGGGCAGGAGCCTCGCTAACTATGGCTACACCTTC. The rearrangement joins TRBV20-1 to TRBJ1-2; no clear D. Trimming pared 0 bases from V and 0 bases from J, leaving 20 bases between. Looked up from germline, CDR1 is DFQATT and CDR2 is SNEGSKA (reference sequence). This CDR3 has 18 amino acids.

The chain joins TRBV7-8 to TRBJ2-7; D perhaps matches TRBD2 (6 bases). Germline V gives CDR1 SGHVS, CDR2 FQNEAQ. The CDR3 totals 15 residues. V was clipped by 1 base and J by 0 bases, with 10 bases between them. CDR3 DNA sequence: TGTGCCAGCAGCTTAGAGGGGCGGGACTCCTACGAGCAGTACTTC. This gives the protein CASSLEGRDSYEQYF.

This clonotype appeared many times. The chain recombines TRBV5-8 with TRBJ2-5; D unresolved. The CDR3 loop spans 14 amino acids. Germline values: CDR1 SGHTS, CDR2 YDEGEE. The V gene lost 0 bases and the J gene lost 0 bases, with 6 bases spanning the gap. In DNA form, the CDR3 reads TGTGCCAGCAGCTTGGAACGTTACCAAGAGACCCAGTACTTC. This translates into CASSLERYQETQYF.

V gene TRBV7-8 combines with J gene TRBJ1-4; D call uncertain. Germline lookup yields CDR1 SGHVS and CDR2 FQNEAQ. The CDR3 contains 14 residues. The V end lost 6 bases, the J end lost 3 bases, and 11 bases lay between the germline ends. CDR3 sequence (DNA): TGTGCCAGCAGGGAACCGGGAGCTAATGAAAAACTGTTTTTT. Translation gives CASREPGANEKLFF.

Many counts were recorded for this clonotype. V and J are TRBV20-1 and TRBJ2-7; no firm D call. The CDR3 length is 13 residues. The germline V and J ends were trimmed by 0 bases and 4 bases, with 10 bases remaining between them. Germline CDR1 and CDR2: DFQATT and SNEGSKA (reference sequence). CDR3 coding DNA: TGCAGTGCTAGAGATGCCCCCGAGTACGAGCAGTACGTC. It yields the protein CSARDAPEYEQYV.

In this sample, this clonotype turned up many times. The V gene is TRBV12-3 or TRBV12-4, the J gene TRBJ2-5; 9 bases align to TRBD1. CDR3 length: 14 amino acids. With 7 bases clipped from V and 2 bases from J, the junction kept 5 bases outside the gene matches. The CDR3 loop reads CASIPGTGQETQYF. CDR3 nucleotide sequence: TGTGCCAGCATTCCCGGGACAGGGCAAGAGACCCAGTACTTC.

This clonotype came up a few times. The rearrangement joins TRBV11-2 to TRBJ2-1, with no clear D. Germline CDR1 is SGHAT and CDR2 is FQNNGV. V lost 7 bases and J lost 6, with 13 bases in between. This CDR3 is built from 13 residues. This CDR3 is CASMVTSFNEQFF. As DNA, the CDR3 is TGTGCCAGCATGGTAACGTCGTTCAATGAGCAGTTCTTC.

This chain uses TRBV27 with TRBJ2-3; perhaps TRBD1 as D (5 bases). The V end was cut by 7 bases, the J end by 3 bases, with 14 bases between. Germline CDR1 is MNHEY and CDR2 is SMNVEV (reference sequence). This CDR3 contains 14 residues. The CDR3 here is CASTSLDRTDTQYF. The CDR3 DNA sequence: TGTGCCAGCACCTCTCTTGACAGAACAGATACGCAGTATTTT.

J is TRBJ2-7 and V is TRBV6-1; D remains unclear. From germline, CDR1 is MNHNS and CDR2 SASEGT. The CDR3 has 12 amino acids. Trimming pared 2 bases from V and 5 bases from J, leaving 7 bases between. CDR3 region: CASSESGNEQYV. The DNA of the CDR3 is TGTGCCAGCAGTGAATCTGGGAACGAGCAGTACGTC.

This clonotype was observed a few times. This sequence joins TRBV6-5 and TRBJ2-2; TRBD2 matches at 12 bases. There are 16 residues in the CDR3. After removal of 3 bases from V and 7 bases from J, the junction contained 6 bases not matched to a gene. Germline CDR1 and CDR2: MNHEY and SVGAGI. The CDR3: CASSYASGGAVGELFF. CDR3 DNA: TGTGCCAGCAGTTATGCTAGCGGGGGGGCCGTCGGGGAGCTGTTTTTT.

CDR3 sequence reads: CASSLSQGSSYNEQFF. The CDR3, as DNA: TGCGCCAGCAGCTTGTCACAGGGGAGCTCCTACAATGAGCAGTTCTTC. The chain carries TRBV5-1 and TRBJ2-1; 7 nucleotides line up with TRBD1. The CDR3 runs to 16 residues. Germline CDR1 SGHRS, CDR2 YFSETQ. J gave up 0 bases and V 1 base, and 4 bases lay outside the gene matches.